The present TCR beta chain was sequenced within a study of T-cell memory formation after mild COVID-19. Study-wide results and caveats: CD4+ bias marked clones expanding day 15 to 37, unlike balanced contracting clones.

Regarding this clonotype: Its specificity is not known.

The CDR3 sequence is 16 residues long. V lost 6 bases and J 5 bases, leaving 23 bases between the germline ends. Germline values: CDR1 SGHRS, CDR2 YFSETQ. TCRdb reprocessed the 5' RACE reads with MiXCR, giving one entry per CDR3 protein. Among roughly 510,000 distinct CDR3 sequences listed, roughly 17% were seen once. The chain is built from TRBV5-1 and TRBJ1-2, with D possibly matching TRBD1 (5 bases). The material sequenced was PBMCs or a T cell subset sorted from them (not recorded which). This clonotype was sampled from an adult woman who had mild COVID-19 (a few samples of this study predate the infection). Cell type and time point are not known. The CDR3 sequence: CASTPLTTEGSYGYTF. The CDR3 DNA sequence: TGCGCCAGCACCCCCTTGACGACAGAGGGGTCTTATGGCTACACCTTC.